This T cell receptor (beta chain) appears in the sequencing data of a study of PD-1 blockade in classical Hodgkin lymphoma. The table came from immunoSEQ multiplex PCR; TCRdb's copy has only in-frame clones and leaves some out. The sample includes 17,000 or so clones, around four fifths seen only once; the top ten take 1%. Every one of the patients relapsed after autologous stem cell transplantation (brentuximab vedotin exposure was variable). With magnetic negative selection, CD4+ T cells were purified from PBMCs that had been thawed. The sequence derives from a human donor with classical Hodgkin lymphoma. The sequencing here drew on CD4+ T cells from blood, taken at baseline.

This CDR3 reads CANRGGSNTEAFF. The CDR3 region has the DNA TGTGCCAACAGGGGGGGTTCCAACACTGAAGCTTTCTTT. The rearrangement uses TRBV10-3 and TRBJ1-1, with 8 positions matching TRBD1. CDR3 length: 13 residues. The V gene's germline CDR1 is ENHRY and CDR2 SYGVKD. The junction had 6 bases not matched to a gene; V was cut back by 10 bases and J by 2 bases.